These T cell receptor beta chains were read from a single sample in a study of blood T cell repertoires in COVID-19. TCRdb's table, derived via immunoSEQ multiplex PCR, lists solely in-frame clones and lacks some. This table holds under 300,000 clones, around 90% found once. The sequencing input was peripheral blood. The receptors come from a woman between 55 and 75 years old with COVID-19, enrolled during active disease. Each CDR3 is given with its conserved first and last residue. Each record gives: clone size, V gene, J gene, D gene, CDR3 DNA, CDR3 protein. The D gene is left open where the match is weak. Clone size appears in some rows only: once, few, many, or a class for an expanded clone.

abundance: -
v_gene: TRBV10-3
j_gene: TRBJ2-2
d_gene: TRBD2
CDR3nt: TGTGCCATCAGTCCCCTAGCGGGGGGTTCCGGGGAGCTGTTTTTT
CDR3aa: CAISPLAGGSGELFF

abundance: -
v_gene: TRBV25-1
j_gene: TRBJ2-6
d_gene: -
CDR3nt: TGTGCCAGCATGGGAGAGCCAGGATCTGGGGCCAACGTCCTGACTTTC
CDR3aa: CASMGEPGSGANVLTF

abundance: -
v_gene: TRBV5-1
j_gene: TRBJ2-7
d_gene: TRBD2
CDR3nt: TGCGCCAGCAGCCTCCAGGCTGGAGCGGGGGCCTACGAGCAGTACTTC
CDR3aa: CASSLQAGAGAYEQYF

abundance: -
v_gene: TRBV5-1
j_gene: TRBJ2-5
d_gene: -
CDR3nt: TGCGCCAGCAGCTTGGGATACCAGGGGGAGACCCAGTACTTC
CDR3aa: CASSLGYQGETQYF

abundance: -
v_gene: TRBV21-1
j_gene: TRBJ1-1
d_gene: -
CDR3nt: TGTGCCAGCAGCAAAGGACAGGGGAACACTGAAGCTTTCTTT
CDR3aa: CASSKGQGNTEAFF

abundance: -
v_gene: TRBV10-2
j_gene: TRBJ2-5
d_gene: -
CDR3nt: TGCGCCAGCAGTGAGTCCCGTGAGACCCAGTACTTC
CDR3aa: CASSESRETQYF

abundance: -
v_gene: TRBV5-1
j_gene: TRBJ2-3
d_gene: -
CDR3nt: TGCGCCAGCAGCTCGCCTGTCGGCAGGAGCACAGATACGCAGTATTTT
CDR3aa: CASSSPVGRSTDTQYF

abundance: -
v_gene: TRBV4-2
j_gene: TRBJ2-7
d_gene: TRBD1
CDR3nt: TGTGCCAGCAGCCAAGAACCGGGACAGGCTTCCGAGCAGTACTTC
CDR3aa: CASSQEPGQASEQYF

abundance: -
v_gene: TRBV2
j_gene: TRBJ2-1
d_gene: TRBD2
CDR3nt: TGTGCCAGCAGTGACCACGGGGGGGCCGGGGTTGAGCAGTTCTTC
CDR3aa: CASSDHGGAGVEQFF

abundance: -
v_gene: TRBV5-4
j_gene: TRBJ1-4
d_gene: -
CDR3nt: TGTGCCAGCAGCTTGGCAACCGGTAATGAAAAACTGTTTTTT
CDR3aa: CASSLATGNEKLFF

abundance: -
v_gene: TRBV5-1
j_gene: TRBJ2-7
d_gene: TRBD1
CDR3nt: TGCGCCAGCAGCTTGGGGGGACAGGGATCGAACGAGCAGTACTTC
CDR3aa: CASSLGGQGSNEQYF

abundance: -
v_gene: TRBV18
j_gene: TRBJ1-4
d_gene: TRBD1
CDR3nt: TGTGCCAGCTCTCGGCCCGGGACAGGGGATGAAAAACTGTTTTTT
CDR3aa: CASSRPGTGDEKLFF

abundance: few
v_gene: TRBV18
j_gene: TRBJ2-1
d_gene: TRBD1
CDR3nt: TGTGCCAGCTCACCCTCCGGGACAGGGGCCGGCGAGCAGTTCTTC
CDR3aa: CASSPSGTGAGEQFF

abundance: -
v_gene: TRBV27
j_gene: TRBJ2-5
d_gene: -
CDR3nt: TGTGCCAGCGGCGGGCAGTTAGAGACCCAGTACTTC
CDR3aa: CASGGQLETQYF

abundance: -
v_gene: TRBV12-5
j_gene: TRBJ1-3
d_gene: -
CDR3nt: TGTGCTAGTGGTTTGGTGGTGTCCAGCTCTGGAAACACCATATATTTT
CDR3aa: CASGLVVSSSGNTIYF

abundance: -
v_gene: TRBV6-5
j_gene: TRBJ1-2
d_gene: -
CDR3nt: TGTGCCAGCCATCCCTCAGGGGTCCATGGCTACACCTTC
CDR3aa: CASHPSGVHGYTF

abundance: -
v_gene: TRBV2
j_gene: TRBJ2-3
d_gene: -
CDR3nt: TGTGCCAGCAGTGAAGGGACACCTACTTTACTCCAGTTT
CDR3aa: CASSEGTPTLLQF

abundance: -
v_gene: TRBV3-1/TRBV3-2
j_gene: TRBJ2-3
d_gene: TRBD2
CDR3nt: TGTGCCAGCAGCCAATATAGCGGGGGATCAGATACGCAGTATTTT
CDR3aa: CASSQYSGGSDTQYF

abundance: -
v_gene: TRBV20-1
j_gene: TRBJ2-5
d_gene: -
CDR3nt: TGCAGTGCTAGTCTGGCCAGGGGTCGCGAGACCCAGTACTTC
CDR3aa: CSASLARGRETQYF

abundance: -
v_gene: TRBV27
j_gene: TRBJ1-1
d_gene: -
CDR3nt: TGTGCCAGCAGGGATAGGGGGGGGAACACTGAAGCTTTCTTT
CDR3aa: CASRDRGGNTEAFF

abundance: -
v_gene: TRBV7-9
j_gene: TRBJ1-5
d_gene: TRBD1
CDR3nt: TGTGCCAGCAGCTTAGGCGACAGGGGAGGTAATCAGCCCCAGCATTTT
CDR3aa: CASSLGDRGGNQPQHF

abundance: -
v_gene: TRBV7-8
j_gene: TRBJ1-3
d_gene: TRBD1
CDR3nt: TGTGCCAGCAGCTCTATAGCCCGAGGGACAGGCCTTGGAAACACCATATATTTT
CDR3aa: CASSSIARGTGLGNTIYF

abundance: -
v_gene: TRBV9
j_gene: TRBJ2-1
d_gene: -
CDR3nt: TGTGCCAGCAGCACGCGGGCGAGCTCCTACAATGAGCAGTTCTTC
CDR3aa: CASSTRASSYNEQFF

abundance: -
v_gene: TRBV30
j_gene: TRBJ1-6
d_gene: -
CDR3nt: TGTGCCCTGGACGGGAGCTCCTATAATTCACCCCTCCACTTT
CDR3aa: CALDGSSYNSPLHF

abundance: -
v_gene: TRBV7-2
j_gene: TRBJ1-5
d_gene: -
CDR3nt: TGTGCCAGCAGCTGGGCAGGGGAAAATCAGCCCCAGCATTTT
CDR3aa: CASSWAGENQPQHF

abundance: -
v_gene: TRBV4-3
j_gene: TRBJ2-3
d_gene: -
CDR3nt: TGCGCCAGCAGCCAAGATTCGGAGACAGTAGCAGATACGCAGTATTTT
CDR3aa: CASSQDSETVADTQYF

abundance: -
v_gene: TRBV9
j_gene: TRBJ1-1
d_gene: TRBD1
CDR3nt: TGTGCCAGCAGCGTCAGGGACAGGAACACTGAAGCTTTCTTT
CDR3aa: CASSVRDRNTEAFF

abundance: -
v_gene: TRBV9
j_gene: TRBJ1-1
d_gene: -
CDR3nt: TGTGCCAGCAGCGCCGCTACCCGGGGTGAAGCTTTCTTT
CDR3aa: CASSAATRGEAFF

abundance: many
v_gene: TRBV7-2
j_gene: TRBJ1-4
d_gene: TRBD1
CDR3nt: TGTGCCAGCAGCTTAGACAGGGGGCGCGAAAAACTGTTTTTT
CDR3aa: CASSLDRGREKLFF

abundance: once
v_gene: TRBV6-5
j_gene: TRBJ2-1
d_gene: -
CDR3nt: TGTGCCAGCAGTTACTCTCCCCGGTATGAGCAGTTCTTC
CDR3aa: CASSYSPRYEQFF

abundance: few
v_gene: TRBV2
j_gene: TRBJ1-4
d_gene: -
CDR3nt: TGTGCCAGCAGATCAGCCCCAGGGGATAATGAAAAACTGTTTTTT
CDR3aa: CASRSAPGDNEKLFF

abundance: -
v_gene: TRBV18
j_gene: TRBJ1-2
d_gene: -
CDR3nt: TGTGCCAGCTCACCCCTTGCGACGGACTTGGCCTCAAGCTATGGCTACACCTTC
CDR3aa: CASSPLATDLASSYGYTF

abundance: many
v_gene: TRBV7-2
j_gene: TRBJ2-5
d_gene: -
CDR3nt: TGTGCCAGCAGCTTAGGATTAGAAGAGACCCAGTACTTC
CDR3aa: CASSLGLEETQYF

abundance: -
v_gene: TRBV28
j_gene: TRBJ1-3
d_gene: -
CDR3nt: TGTGCCAGCAGCCTATTACAGGGAAACACCATATATTTT
CDR3aa: CASSLLQGNTIYF

abundance: few
v_gene: TRBV19
j_gene: TRBJ1-5
d_gene: TRBD1
CDR3nt: TGTGCCAGTAGTCCAAGTCAGGACAGGGGAGGAAGGCAGCCCCAGCATTTT
CDR3aa: CASSPSQDRGGRQPQHF

abundance: -
v_gene: TRBV19
j_gene: TRBJ2-5
d_gene: -
CDR3nt: TGTGCCAGTAGTATAGGCGGGGAGACCCAGTACTTC
CDR3aa: CASSIGGETQYF

abundance: -
v_gene: TRBV5-6
j_gene: TRBJ1-5
d_gene: TRBD1
CDR3nt: TGTGCCAGCAGCGTAACAGGGGTCGGGAATCAGCCCCAGCATTTT
CDR3aa: CASSVTGVGNQPQHF

abundance: -
v_gene: TRBV25-1
j_gene: TRBJ2-1
d_gene: TRBD1
CDR3nt: TGTGCCAGCAGCCGGACAGGGCCCAACAATGAGCAGTTCTTC
CDR3aa: CASSRTGPNNEQFF

abundance: -
v_gene: TRBV5-1
j_gene: TRBJ2-3
d_gene: TRBD1
CDR3nt: TGCGCCAGCAGCCTCCGACAGGGCGCAGATACGCAGTATTTT
CDR3aa: CASSLRQGADTQYF

abundance: -
v_gene: TRBV25-1
j_gene: TRBJ1-2
d_gene: TRBD1
CDR3nt: TGTGCCAGCAGCCGGGACAGGGGGAACTATGGCTACACCTTC
CDR3aa: CASSRDRGNYGYTF

abundance: -
v_gene: TRBV2
j_gene: TRBJ1-1
d_gene: -
CDR3nt: TGTGCCAGCAGTCTACCCGGACAGCGGACTGAAGCTTTCTTT
CDR3aa: CASSLPGQRTEAFF

abundance: -
v_gene: TRBV28
j_gene: TRBJ1-3
d_gene: -
CDR3nt: TGTGCCAGCAGTCCTCCTACCTTATCGGGGGGCGTAATATATTTT
CDR3aa: CASSPPTLSGGVIYF

abundance: -
v_gene: TRBV19
j_gene: TRBJ2-7
d_gene: -
CDR3nt: TGTGCCAGTGCAACTTCGACAGGAGTTGGGGAGCAGTACTTC
CDR3aa: CASATSTGVGEQYF

abundance: few
v_gene: TRBV3-1/TRBV3-2
j_gene: TRBJ1-4
d_gene: -
CDR3nt: TGTGCCAGCAGCCAAGGTAACAGGGTTGGAGAAAAACTGTTTTTT
CDR3aa: CASSQGNRVGEKLFF

abundance: -
v_gene: TRBV18
j_gene: TRBJ1-1
d_gene: TRBD1
CDR3nt: TGTGCCAGCTCACCAACAGGGGGCGTAGAAGCTTTCTTT
CDR3aa: CASSPTGGVEAFF